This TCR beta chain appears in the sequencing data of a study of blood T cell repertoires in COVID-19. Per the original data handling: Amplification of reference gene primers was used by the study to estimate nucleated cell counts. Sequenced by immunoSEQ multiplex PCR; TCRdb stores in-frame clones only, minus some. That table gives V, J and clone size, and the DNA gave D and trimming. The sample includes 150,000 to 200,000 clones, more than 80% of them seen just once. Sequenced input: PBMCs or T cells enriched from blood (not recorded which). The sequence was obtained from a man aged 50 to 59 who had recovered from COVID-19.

CDR3 sequence: CASGPQMRETAGELFF. In nucleotides, the CDR3 is TGTGCCAGCGGCCCCCAGATGCGGGAAACGGCCGGGGAGCTGTTTTTT. The chain joins TRBV7-9 to TRBJ2-2; a weak D match, TRBD2 (6 bases). The CDR3 length is 16 residues. The V gene lost 8 bases and the J gene lost 6 bases, with 22 bases spanning the gap. CDR1 SEHNR and CDR2 FQNEAQ come from the germline V gene (reference sequence).